Each of the 24 T cell receptor beta chains below was sequenced from the same sample in a study of blood T cell repertoires in COVID-19. This table comes from immunoSEQ multiplex PCR, and its TCRdb copy is limited to in-frame clones, with some not included. The data contain around 200,000 clones, approximately 87% of them singletons. The sequencing input was PBMCs or T cells enriched from blood (not recorded which). Every receptor here comes from a woman between 50 and 59 years old in a cohort exposed to, infected with or recovered from COVID-19 (not recorded which).

The chain couples TRBV18 to TRBJ1-5; D not certain. The CDR3 has 15 amino acids. Trimming left V 3 bases short and J 0 bases short, with 9 bases between. Germline loops: CDR1 KGHSH, CDR2 LQKENI. The CDR3 reads CASSPGVYSNQPQHF. CDR3 nucleotides: TGTGCCAGCTCACCCGGAGTTTATAGCAATCAGCCCCAGCATTTT.

This clone was picked up a small number of times. V is TRBV9 and J is TRBJ2-6; TRBD2 agrees at 13 bases. After removal of 3 bases from V and 6 bases from J, the junction contained 12 bases not matched to a gene. The CDR3 consists of 19 residues. Germline assignment: CDR1 SGDLS and CDR2 YYNGEE. Here the CDR3 reads CASSARGLAGFPAANVLTF. In DNA form, the CDR3 reads TGTGCCAGCAGCGCCAGGGGACTAGCGGGGTTCCCTGCGGCCAACGTCCTGACTTTC.

This CDR3 reads CASNRAGGLDTQYF. In nucleotides, the CDR3 is TGTGCCAGCAATCGAGCGGGGGGGCTTGATACGCAGTATTTT. This rearrangement joins TRBV2 to TRBJ2-3; TRBD2 agrees at 10 bases. CDR3 length: 14 amino acids. From germline, CDR1 is SNHLY and CDR2 FYNNEI. The ends lost 7 bases at V and 6 bases at J; junction bases unmatched: 7.

This chain's CDR3 is CASSPLGQEETQYF. CDR3 sequence (DNA): TGTGCCAGCTCACCCCTGGGACAAGAAGAGACCCAGTACTTC. The rearrangement uses TRBV18 and TRBJ2-5; tentative D call: TRBD1 (6 bases). CDR3 size: 14 residues. V lost 3 bases to trimming and J lost 3 bases, with 11 bases between them. The germline V gene has CDR1 KGHSH and CDR2 LQKENI.

The rearrangement joins TRBV4-3 to TRBJ2-3; unclear D gene. V was shortened by 4 bases and J by 5 bases, with 10 bases between the two germline ends. Germline CDR1 LGHNA, CDR2 YSLEER. CDR3 length: 13 amino acids. CDR3 residues: CASSPPGEDTQYF. Here the CDR3 DNA reads TGCGCCAGCAGCCCCCCGGGTGAAGATACGCAGTATTTT.

The chain links TRBV28 to TRBJ2-1; tentative D call: TRBD1 (5 bases). The V gene's germline CDR1 is MDHEN and CDR2 SYDVKM. CDR3 length: 12 amino acids. V was clipped by 2 bases and J by 12 bases, with 11 bases between them. CDR3 protein: CASSLVQGGQFF. In DNA form, the CDR3 reads TGTGCCAGCAGTTTAGTTCAGGGCGGGCAGTTCTTC.

This clone appeared a few times. This rearrangement joins TRBV11-2 to TRBJ1-5; tentatively, D is TRBD1 (5 bases). The CDR3 runs 15 residues. CDR1 is SGHAT and CDR2 is FQNNGV in the germline V gene. V shed 3 bases and J shed 1 base, with 10 bases lying between them. CDR3 loop: CASSLGLGSNQPQHF. CDR3 in DNA: TGTGCCAGCAGCTTGGGGCTGGGGAGCAATCAGCCCCAGCATTTT.

In the case of this clone: One end of the junction fails to match germline, which may point to a read error. V is TRBV7-6 and J is TRBJ1-1; D not resolved. The CDR3 consists of 12 residues. The germline CDR1 and CDR2 sequences are SGHVS and FNYEAQ. The CDR3 region is CASSLDDTEAFF. The CDR3 DNA is TGTGCCAGCAGCTTAGACGACACGGAAGCTTTCTTT. Together with reference TRBV7-6 and TRBJ1-1, the CDR3 gives the full variable domain: GAGVSQSPRYKVTKRGQDVALRCDPISGHVSLYWYRQALGQGPEFLTYFNYEAQQDKSGLPNDRFSAERPEGSISTLTIQRTEQRDSAMYRCASSLDDTEAFFGQGTRLTVV.

This sequence joins TRBV7-9 and TRBJ2-3, with 9 bases aligning to TRBD2. Trimming at V came to 3 bases and at J to 6 bases, leaving 10 bases not matched to a gene. Germline-derived CDR1 and CDR2 are SEHNR and FQNEAQ (reference sequence). This CDR3 is built from 16 residues. The CDR3, as DNA: TGTGCCAGCAGCTTTCCCGGCGGGGGGGCGGCGGATACGCAGTATTTT. Translating it yields CASSFPGGGAADTQYF.

The genes are TRBV27 and TRBJ2-2; D perhaps matches TRBD1 (5 bases). V was pared by 3 bases and J by 6 bases, with 17 bases between. Germline CDR1 is MNHEY and CDR2 is SMNVEV (reference sequence). This CDR3 spans 16 amino acids. The CDR3, as DNA: TGTGCCAGCAGTTTTAGGTCGGGCAGGGCAGCCGGGGAGCTGTTTTTT. Translating gives CASSFRSGRAAGELFF.

The chain employs TRBV2 and TRBJ1-4; D perhaps matches TRBD1 (6 bases). The V gene's germline CDR1 is SNHLY and CDR2 FYNNEI. With 4 bases removed from V and 9 bases from J, the gap between germline ends came to 15 bases. The CDR3 covers 14 residues. The CDR3 bases are TGTGCCAGCAGTGGACAGGCACTAGGTCAAAAACTGTTTTTT. Translated: CASSGQALGQKLFF.

This clone was seen only once. The chain combines TRBV6-2 or TRBV6-3 with TRBJ2-3, with 12 positions matching TRBD2. The CDR3 spans 17 residues. The V and J ends lost 6 bases and 5 bases, in that order; junction bases with no gene match: 12. Germline assignment: CDR1 MNHEY and CDR2 SVGEGT. The CDR3 DNA is TGTGCCAGCAGCCCCGGAAGACTAGCGGGGGTACGAGATACGCAGTATTTT. Protein product: CASSPGRLAGVRDTQYF.

This clone came up many times. The chain links TRBV5-6 to TRBJ2-2; 10 nucleotides match TRBD2. V shed 2 bases and J 3 bases; nucleotides not matched to a gene: 4. The germline CDR1 and CDR2 sequences are SGHDT and YYEEEE. The CDR3 covers 16 residues. The CDR3 loop reads CASSLGLAGDTGELFF. As DNA, the CDR3 is TGTGCCAGCAGCTTAGGCCTAGCGGGGGACACCGGGGAGCTGTTTTTT.

The CDR3 reads CASSLAAGGPEDTQYF. DNA for the CDR3: TGCGCCAGCAGCTTGGCGGCGGGGGGGCCTGAAGATACGCAGTATTTT. This chain connects TRBV5-1 to TRBJ2-3; 9 bases fit TRBD2. This CDR3 region has 16 residues. Germline CDR1 is SGHRS and CDR2 is YFSETQ. Losses at the gene ends were 0 bases for V and 5 bases for J; bases not matched to a gene: 7. Using reference TRBV5-1 and TRBJ2-3 for the parts outside the CDR3, the full variable domain is KAGVTQTPRYLIKTRGQQVTLSCSPISGHRSVSWYQQTPGQGLQFLFEYFSETQRNKGNFPGRFSGRQFSNSRSEMNVSTLELGDSALYLCASSLAAGGPEDTQYFGPGTRLTVL.

This sequence joins TRBV7-2 and TRBJ1-5; D not certain. V lost 7 bases to trimming and J lost 5 bases, with 9 bases between them. The CDR3 runs to 12 residues. Per germline, CDR1 SGHTA and CDR2 FQGNSA. The CDR3 DNA sequence: TGTGCCAGCAAGCAAGGAGATCAGCCCCAGCATTTT. Protein sequence: CASKQGDQPQHF.

This chain joins TRBV6-5 and TRBJ1-1, with D unresolved. V lost 6 bases, J lost 0 bases, and 8 bases lay in between. CDR3 length equals 13 residues. Germline values: CDR1 MNHEY, CDR2 SVGAGI. The CDR3 is CASSSVLNTEAFF. As DNA, the CDR3 is TGTGCCAGCAGCAGTGTTTTGAACACTGAAGCTTTCTTT.

This chain uses TRBV11-1 with TRBJ1-1; weak D call: TRBD1 (6 bases). This CDR3 comprises 14 residues. V lost 5 bases and J 4 bases, leaving 14 bases between the germline ends. The germline V gene encodes CDR1 SGHAT and CDR2 FQDESV (reference sequence). The CDR3 DNA follows: TGTGCCAGCAGCCCACAGACAGGAGGCACTGAAGCTTTCTTT. As protein: CASSPQTGGTEAFF.

This chain connects TRBV6-5 to TRBJ1-6; D may be TRBD1 (6 bases). Trimming took 2 bases from V and 7 from J, leaving 12 bases between them. The CDR3 contains 15 residues. Germline V CDR1 and CDR2: MNHEY, SVGAGI. Here the CDR3 DNA reads TGTGCCAGCAGTTACAAGGGGGACAACAATTCACCCCTCCACTTT. Its translation: CASSYKGDNNSPLHF.

The rearrangement links TRBV25-1 to TRBJ1-4, with unresolved D. The CDR3 loop spans 17 amino acids. CDR1 is MGHDK and CDR2 is SYGVNS in the germline V gene. Deletions cut 4 bases from V and 2 bases from J, with 17 bases between. CDR3: CASSVDLIWWTNEKLFF. The CDR3 DNA is TGTGCCAGCAGTGTAGATCTTATTTGGTGGACTAATGAAAAACTGTTTTTT.

The chain uses TRBV14 and TRBJ2-1, with D hard to call. This CDR3 contains 16 residues. In germline, CDR1 is SGHDN, CDR2 FVKESK. V was trimmed by 0 bases and J by 1 base, leaving 10 bases between them. CDR3 protein: CASSQDNARSYNEQFF. CDR3 DNA: TGTGCCAGCAGCCAAGACAATGCTAGGTCCTACAATGAGCAGTTCTTC.

This clone turned up a few times. The CDR3 sequence is CASSLGGQEGNSPLHF. The CDR3 bases are TGTGCCAGCAGCTTAGGGGGACAGGAGGGTAATTCACCCCTCCACTTT. This sequence joins TRBV5-4 and TRBJ1-6; 8 nucleotides align to TRBD1. Germline loops: CDR1 SGHNT, CDR2 YYREEE (reference sequence). Trimming at V came to 2 bases and at J to 6 bases, leaving 7 bases not matched to a gene. The CDR3 covers 16 residues. The whole variable domain, filled in from reference TRBV5-4 and TRBJ1-6, reads ETGVTQSPTHLIKTRGQQVTLRCSSQSGHNTVSWYQQALGQGPQFIFQYYREEENGRGNFPPRFSGLQFPNYSSELNVNALELDDSALYLCASSLGGQEGNSPLHFGNGTRLTVT.

As to this clone: Given the absence of the conserved phenylalanine or tryptophan at the CDR3 end, a read error is likely. This chain joins TRBV15 and TRBJ1-6; D perhaps matches TRBD1 (5 bases). Germline values: CDR1 LNHNV, CDR2 YYDKDF (reference sequence). The ends were cut back, 5 bases at V and 4 bases at J, with 27 bases in the middle. This CDR3 has 20 residues. In nucleotides, the CDR3 is TGTGCCACCAGCTCAAACCCCAGATGGTGCACGGGGGGATATAATTCACCCCTCCACTCT. It is translated as CATSSNPRWCTGGYNSPLHS.

V is TRBV14 and J is TRBJ2-1, with 9 bases matching TRBD2. This CDR3 region has 18 residues. Germline V lookup: CDR1 SGHDN, CDR2 FVKESK. Unmatched junction bases numbered 6, after V lost 0 bases and J lost 0 bases. The CDR3 region has the DNA TGTGCCAGCAGCCAAGATCTTAGCGGGGGACTCTCCTACAATGAGCAGTTCTTC. It translates to CASSQDLSGGLSYNEQFF.

This sequence joins TRBV5-1 and TRBJ1-1; TRBD1 agrees at 8 bases. Trimming at V came to 4 bases and at J to 10 bases, leaving 12 bases not matched to a gene. The CDR3 is 14 residues long. The germline V gene encodes CDR1 SGHRS and CDR2 YFSETQ. The CDR3 protein is CASSPTSGTGGAFF. The DNA of the CDR3 is TGCGCCAGCAGCCCTACGTCCGGGACAGGCGGAGCTTTCTTT.